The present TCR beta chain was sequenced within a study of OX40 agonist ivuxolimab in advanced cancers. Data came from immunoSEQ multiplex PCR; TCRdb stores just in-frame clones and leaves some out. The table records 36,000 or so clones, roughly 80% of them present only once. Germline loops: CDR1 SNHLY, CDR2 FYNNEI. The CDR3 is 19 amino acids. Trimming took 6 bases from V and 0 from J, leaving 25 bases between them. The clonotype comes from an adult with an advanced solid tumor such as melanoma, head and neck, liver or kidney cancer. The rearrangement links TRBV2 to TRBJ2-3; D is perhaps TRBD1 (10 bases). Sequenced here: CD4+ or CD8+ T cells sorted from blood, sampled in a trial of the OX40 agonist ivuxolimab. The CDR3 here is CASRTGTGVGLASTDTQYF. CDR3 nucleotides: TGTGCCAGCAGGACCGGGACAGGGGTGGGACTAGCCAGCACAGATACGCAGTATTTT. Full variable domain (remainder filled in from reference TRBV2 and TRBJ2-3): EPEVTQTPSHQVTQMGQEVILRCVPISNHLYFYWYRQILGQKVEFLVSFYNNEISEKSEIFDDQFSVERPDGSNFTLKIRSTKLEDSAMYFCASRTGTGVGLASTDTQYFGPGTRLTVL.